This record concerns one T cell receptor beta chain sequence. The data were taken from a study of blood T cell repertoires in COVID-19. Across the whole study: Researchers got acute and convalescent COVID-19 samples from the United States, Italy and Spain. PBMCs, B-cell-depleted T cells, or T cells were the source of the cDNA or gDNA that made up the material.

In the study's own analysis: Cell counts per sample came from amplifying reference gene primers. This table comes from immunoSEQ multiplex PCR, and its TCRdb copy is limited to in-frame clones, with some not included. The V and J calls and clone size are taken from that table; D and trimming were inferred from the DNA. The sample has 150,000 to 200,000 clones, roughly 87% seen once; the top ten hold approximately 2%. The CDR3 runs to 15 residues. Germline CDR1 is SGDLS and CDR2 is YYNGEE. Trimming at V came to 3 bases and at J to 1 base, leaving 6 bases not matched to a gene. The clonotype comes from a man between 18 and 35 years old who had recovered from COVID-19. The sample was peripheral blood. The V and J genes are TRBV9 and TRBJ1-1, with 7 bases matching TRBD1. CDR3 amino acids: CASSDPGTANTEAFF. The DNA for the CDR3 is TGTGCCAGCAGCGATCCCGGGACAGCGAACACTGAAGCTTTCTTT.